Listed here are 2 T cell receptor beta chains from one sample, sequenced in a study of a mutant IDH1 vaccine in newly diagnosed glioma. Measured with immunoSEQ multiplex PCR; TCRdb has only the in-frame clones, and not every one. The profile shows about 92,000 clones, around 80% of them singletons. As to time point: baseline, week 1 (first vaccination visit). Treatment denoted: pre-vaccination baseline after standard-of-care therapy. The material was PBMCs, obtained from a glioma patient treated with radiotherapy, temozolomide or both. These receptor sequences come from a man aged 40-49 years with glioma.

J is TRBJ2-1 and V is TRBV10-3; 10 bases fit TRBD2. The germline gives CDR1 ENHRY, CDR2 SYGVKD. The ends lost 10 bases at V and 4 bases at J; junction bases unmatched: 7. The CDR3 spans 14 residues. CDR3 nucleotide sequence: TGTGCCACCAAGGGACTAGCGATGTACAATGAGCAGTTCTTC. Translating gives CATKGLAMYNEQFF.

This clone was counted a few times. The V gene is TRBV28, the J gene TRBJ1-2; 10 bases map to TRBD1. CDR1 is MDHEN and CDR2 is SYDVKM in the germline V gene. After removal of 5 bases from V and 8 bases from J, the junction contained 8 bases not matched to a gene. The CDR3 is 14 amino acids. In nucleotides, the CDR3 is TGTGCCAGCAGTCCGACAGGGGGCAACGGGGGCTACACCTTC. Its translation is CASSPTGGNGGYTF.